This TCR beta chain stems from a study of CD8 T cells in Susac syndrome (dated by TCRdb to about 2019). Context from the whole study: Repertoire sequencing was used to test whether CD8+ T cell activation and differentiation in Susac syndrome was antigen driven.

On this clonotype itself: The target of this receptor is not known. Per-nucleotide qualities are absent, and no much larger clonotype sits a single base away.

RNA was extracted using the RNeasy kit, and about 0.45 to 1 microgram was reverse transcribed with random hexamers. TCR beta CDR3 regions were amplified with the immunoSEQ multiplex PCR assay covering 54 Vbeta and 13 Jbeta segments. To correct PCR amplification bias, a synthetic template baseline was used for both primer optimization and computational correction. On the study's bioinformatics: Reads were annotated to V, D and J genes per IMGT and analyzed with immunoSEQ Analyzer, keeping only productive sequences. Clonality was computed as one minus Shannon entropy normalized by log2 of the number of productive unique sequences. Public and private clones were assessed among the 100 most prevalent clones of each patient and control. A clone was defined as Susac-specific if it was absent from the healthy and MS cohorts, from some 1,100 published viral clones and from other ImmuneACCESS disease sequences. The public reads were run again by TCRdb, first through fastp at Q25 and then through MiXCR, and only productive beta chains were kept. CDR3 protein duplicates are merged, each entry listing the most common genes and DNA. These V and J calls originate from TCRdb's pipeline instead of the authors' own analysis. Here the sample has 160,000 or so distinct CDR3 sequences; just over 90% occur a single time. Of the sample, more than 0.11% is held by the ten largest clones.

High-throughput TCR beta sequencing profiled peripheral blood CD8+ and CD4+ T cells from healthy donors, Susac syndrome patients and multiple sclerosis patients. Healthy donors were included as age- and sex-matched controls. CD8+ TEMRA cells were enriched by FACS, while bulk CD8+ and CD4+ T cells were purified by magnetic negative isolation. Blood was drawn into EDTA tubes, processed within 24 hours, and PBMCs were isolated by density gradient centrifugation. PBMCs destined for TCR sequencing were cryopreserved in liquid nitrogen and later thawed in a 37 °C water bath. Purity of sorted or isolated CD4+, CD8+ and CD8+ TEMRA cells was at least 90%. Broader findings and caveats from the paper: The study acknowledged that relatively few individuals were included in the TCR sequencing and HLA analysis.

Sequences were obtained from CD4+ T cells from PBMCs. This sequence was found in a human donor in good health.

The DNA is as follows: TGTGCCAGCAGCAGGACAGGGGGCGCTGGCTATGGCTACACCTTC. This gives the protein CASSRTGGAGYGYTF. Here the chain combines TRBV7-3 and TRBJ1-2; 11 junctional bases match TRBD1. The germline V gene encodes CDR1 SGHTA and CDR2 FQGTGA. Here V drops 5 bases and J drops 4 bases, and the junction holds 6 bases not matched to any gene. The CDR3, cysteine through phenylalanine, is 15 amino acids long. The sequence is cut down to CDR3 DNA, 45 bases in frame from base 1.